This TCR beta chain is from a study of cytomegalovirus exposure and HLA in healthy donors. Concerning this clone: Its antigen is not known.

Study-wide points: Despite most TCR sequences being rare, some public TCRs occurred in many donors. In the 130 or so validation repertoires, under 95% of cluster scores exceeded 0, per a later analysis. Three of the chains that were CMV-associated were confirmed in vitro to be specific for CMV antigens.

The CDR3 runs 13 residues. Germline CDR1 MNHNY, CDR2 SVGAGI (reference sequence). V shed 5 bases, J shed 3 bases, and the junction held 3 bases outside the gene matches. This table comes from immunoSEQ multiplex PCR, and its TCRdb copy is limited to in-frame clones, with some not included. This table holds about 110,000 clones, approximately 85% found once. The sequence was collected from a woman aged 18-29 years in good health and CMV-seronegative. The V call is TRBV6-6, the J call TRBJ2-7, with 8 bases lining up with TRBD2. Sequenced input: PBMCs. As DNA, the CDR3 is TGTGCCAGCAGTCACCGGGGGGGCTACGAGCAGTACTTC. As protein: CASSHRGGYEQYF.